Sequencing of this T cell receptor beta chain was carried out in a study of cytomegalovirus exposure and HLA in healthy donors (dated by TCRdb to between 2016 and 2019). At the level of the whole study: An earlier analysis of about 560 of the donors reported about 300 Gb of sequence data and 117 million unique TCR beta sequences obtained from about 179 million T cells. An early release covering roughly 640 HLA-typed donors comprised approximately 290 gigabases of sequencing data and 85 million or so unique TCR sequences. Of the roughly 400 genotyped donors, approximately 83% fell in the genetic ancestry cluster associated with self-reported Caucasian donors. The study aimed to test whether cataloging public T cell receptors could reveal signatures of past pathogen exposure. Using immunosequencing, the study profiled T cell repertoires from approximately 700 subjects and related those repertoires to cytomegalovirus serostatus. In addition to the first cohort of about 650 subjects, a separate validation cohort of 100 to 150 different subjects was used. The study combined high-throughput TCR immunosequencing, statistical association of individual TCRs with disease status, and machine learning to predict cytomegalovirus infection status. A later analysis re-analyzed previously published TCR beta repertoires from 550 to 700 donors and added high-resolution HLA genotyping to study TCR occurrence patterns. Rather than drawing on any new phenotypic data, the later analysis identified candidate immune exposures from TCR beta sequences and the way those sequences occurred across donors. In an earlier analysis of 587 of the donors, high-throughput TCR beta sequencing was used to judge whether each TCR beta V gene segment behaved as functional or pseudogenic. Donor age, sex, ethnicity and CMV serostatus were compiled alongside the repertoire data. Genome-wide SNP genotypes for about 65% of the 666 donors were used in a later genetic analysis, which treated that subset as a discovery cohort. All discovery cohort repertoires had been generated using a single sequencing platform. HLA typing covered class I and class II loci at four-digit resolution. Typing coverage differed by locus: A, B, C, DRB1 and DQB1 were typed in about 620-630 donors, DQA1 in about 500, DPA1 in around 580, and DPB1 in around 490. A handful of DR-DQ haplotypes were handled as single units for association and clustering because linkage in the cohort was strong. Among almost 400 genotyped donors of the cohort, an average of 235,054 unique TCR beta nucleotide sequences were sequenced per donor, roughly 20% of them non-productive.

General findings and caveats noted by the study authors: An earlier analysis of approximately 530 of the donors showed that most TCR beta V segments appeared in productive rearrangements either about 90% or about 30% of the time, which broadly matched IMGT annotations. In a later genetic analysis, a missense DCLRE1C variant was associated with V-gene and J-gene trimming of TCR beta chains, and the association was replicated in an independent cohort. Because HLA typing was missing for some donors at each locus, association tests included only the typed subset. A further reported finding was that TCR beta sequences accurately predicted the HLA-A and HLA-B alleles for most subjects in the first cohort. Because the 87-base-pair reads could not distinguish some IMGT-functional V segments, including TRBV6-2 and TRBV6-3, those segments were excluded. Cytomegalovirus status was reported to be diagnosed by the classifier with high specificity and sensitivity in both the original and validation cohorts. Because counts were too low, more than 15 rarely observed V segments, including chromosome 9 orphons, were excluded from the earlier analysis of around 590 of the donors. Roughly uniform sequencing depth across donors was assumed in presence/absence analyses, although this assumption may not hold. In a later analysis, most CMV-associated TCR beta chains were found to appear HLA-restricted, with HLA associations seemingly driven largely by CMV exposure. A later analysis found that HLA-associated TCR beta chains were more clonally expanded and had lower generation probabilities than equally common non-associated chains. The authors suggested that the approach could potentially be extended to other disease states and immunological phenotypes. A total of 150 to 200 TCR beta chains were listed by the study as associated with cytomegalovirus. This cohort had only TCR beta chains sequenced, and the lack of alpha or paired-chain data limited which features could be detected. When HLA alleles, especially DR and DQ, strongly co-occurred, TCR associations were difficult to assign to individual alleles. A later analysis found that TCR association rates varied across HLA loci, with DRB1 alleles showing the most associated TCRs and HLA-C alleles the fewest. In vitro tests confirmed that a few of the cytomegalovirus-associated TCR beta chains recognize cytomegalovirus antigens. The only immune exposure information available for the cohort was CMV serostatus. According to a later genetic analysis, donors in an Asian-associated ancestry cluster had fewer N-insertions in productive TCRs than the approximately 630-donor mean. Linkage disequilibrium might explain the correlated functional status among segregating V segments, but an unknown experimental factor could not be ruled out. The sequencing pipeline was judged likely to have produced a cluster of highly shared sequence variants as a technical artifact. According to a later analysis, parvovirus B19, influenza, CMV and Epstein-Barr virus appeared linked to several top co-occurrence clusters. Most TCR sequences were observed very rarely across donors, whereas some public TCRs were present in many individuals. At a false discovery rate of 0.05, a later analysis linked about 17,000 TCR beta sequences to specific HLA alleles.

The library was prepared using the immunoSEQ multiplex PCR assay. For the multiplex PCR, a mixture combining 60 forward primers for TCR Vbeta segments and 13 reverse primers for TCR Jbeta segments was used. Amplification of the CDR3 region of rearranged TCR beta genes was performed with a multiplex PCR assay on genomic DNA. The Illumina HiSeq System was used to sequence the amplified TCR beta libraries as 87-base-pair reads. For the original study's pipeline: Across the 500 to 700 repertoires, a later analysis counted tens of millions of unique TCR beta chains, 9.5 million to 12 million of which were shared by at least two donors. Raw reads were error-corrected and collapsed into unique sequences by a nearest-neighbor algorithm in which closely related sequences were merged to remove PCR and sequencing errors. Alignment of CDR3 sequences to IMGT reference sequences was used to assign V, D and J gene segments. For a sequence to be retained, a match of at least six nucleotides to both a V gene segment and a J gene segment was required. A rearrangement was called productive if the CDR3 had no stop codons and remained in frame with V and J, and every other rearrangement was called non-productive. CDR3 was defined according to IMGT convention as the region running from the second conserved V-encoded cysteine to the conserved J-encoded phenylalanine. In an earlier analysis of some 550 of the donors, sequences lacking an unambiguous match to a single V gene segment were excluded. In an earlier analysis of about 590 of the donors, a V segment was called functional when productive rearrangements were above 56.7%, and segregating when the standard deviation between donors exceeded 5%. A statistical classification framework was built for diagnosing cytomegalovirus status from the catalog of TCR beta chain sequences. V and J gene assignment, in a later analysis, came from comparing TCR nucleotide sequences with IMGT/GENE-DB human TR gene sequences. A later analysis assigned CDR3 sequences and most-parsimonious VDJ recombination scenarios with the TCRdist pipeline. In a later analysis, each TCR beta chain was defined by its CDR3 amino acid sequence together with its V-gene family, and reads lacking a unique V-gene family were excluded. In a later analysis, approximately 590 highly shared, low-generation-probability nucleotide sequences were removed to address suspected cross-contamination and a sequencing artifact. For each public chain, a later analysis derived a clonal expansion index from normalized ranks of inferred template counts within each repertoire. In a later analysis, generation probabilities were computed using a VDJ recombination model fitted to out-of-frame rearrangements, and the results were checked against IGoR. In a later analysis, TCR-TCR, TCR-HLA and TCR-CMV co-occurrence was scored with hypergeometric tests, and a repertoire-size bias correction was applied to TCR pairs. In a later analysis, false discovery rates were estimated by permuting HLA or CMV assignments 20 times. In a later analysis, co-occurring TCRs were grouped using DBSCAN, and TCRdist sequence similarity was added for clustering within HLA-allele-positive subsets. For co-occurrence clustering, repertoires with fewer than 30,000 or more than 120,000 public chains were excluded, along with five repertoires with anomalous nucleotide sharing. Held by TCRdb, this immuneACCESS table contains in-frame sequences only and omits some clones. Under half of the omission traces to an unresolved V gene where checked; the cause of the rest is unknown. V and J calls and clone size are those listed in that table; D and trimming were worked out from the DNA. Here the sample has about 130,000 clones; 75% to 90% occur a single time. 1% of the sample belongs to the ten largest clones.

The cohort comprised some 680 healthy bone marrow donors. All cohort members were sampled while nominally healthy, although unrecorded immune exposures were likely present. The donor was CMV seronegative and belonged to the group of roughly 330 seronegative cohort members. Each donor provided a peripheral blood sample, and peripheral blood mononuclear cells were used for TCR beta sequencing. Genomic DNA extraction from the blood cell samples was performed with the Qiagen DNeasy Blood Extraction Kit. On this clone: The clone's antigen remains unknown. It has no much larger one-base neighbor in the sample; base qualities were not kept.

From the germline V gene, CDR1 is SNHLY and CDR2 is FYNNEI. V is cut back by 1 base and J by 4 bases, with 10 bases in the junction unmatched. The CDR3 has 17 amino acids, counting the end cysteine and phenylalanine. The kept DNA is CDR3 alone, 51 bases in frame from the first base. The sequencing input was PBMCs. The rearranged segments are TRBV2 and TRBJ2-1, with 7 middle bases fitting TRBD2. The source of this sequence is a man aged 35 to 55 in good health and CMV-seronegative. CDR3 region: CASSEDSAGAGYNEQFF. The nucleotide sequence is given as TGTGCCAGCAGTGAAGATAGCGCGGGAGCAGGGTACAATGAGCAGTTCTTC.